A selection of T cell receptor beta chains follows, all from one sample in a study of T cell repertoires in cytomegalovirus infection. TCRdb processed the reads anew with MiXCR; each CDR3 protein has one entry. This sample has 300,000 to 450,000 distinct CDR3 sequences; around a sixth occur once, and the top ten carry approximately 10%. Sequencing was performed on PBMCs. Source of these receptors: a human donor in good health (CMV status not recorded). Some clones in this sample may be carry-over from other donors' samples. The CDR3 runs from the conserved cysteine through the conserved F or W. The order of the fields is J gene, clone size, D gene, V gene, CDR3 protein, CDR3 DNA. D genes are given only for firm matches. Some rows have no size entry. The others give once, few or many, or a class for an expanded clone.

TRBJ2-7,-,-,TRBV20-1,CSARGGDSWTYEQYF,TGCAGTGCTAGAGGGGGGGACAGCTGGACCTACGAGCAGTACTTC
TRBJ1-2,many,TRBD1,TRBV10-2,CASSESLRGRGGYTF,TGCGCCAGCAGTGAGTCCCTCAGGGGGCGCGGAGGCTACACCTTC
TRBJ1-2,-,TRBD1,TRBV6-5,CASGSGTGPYGYTF,TGTGCCAGCGGATCCGGGACAGGCCCTTATGGCTACACCTTC
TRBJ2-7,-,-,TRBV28,CASSLFAATYEQYF,TGTGCCAGCAGTTTATTCGCAGCGACCTACGAGCAGTACTTC
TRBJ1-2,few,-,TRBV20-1,CSRLSGKLVYTF,TGCAGTCGCCTCAGCGGAAAGTTGGTCTACACCTTC
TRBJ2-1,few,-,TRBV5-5,CASSLNRGGQFF,TGTGCCAGCAGCTTAAACAGGGGAGGCCAGTTCTTC
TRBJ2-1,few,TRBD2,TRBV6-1,CASSVVAGLPYNEQFF,TGTGCCAGCAGTGTTGTAGCGGGTCTCCCCTACAATGAGCAGTTCTTC
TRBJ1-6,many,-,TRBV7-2,CASSLTPWVVYHF,TGTGCCAGCAGCTTAACCCCCTGGGTTGTCTACCACTTT
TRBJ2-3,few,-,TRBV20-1,CSARTPSTDTQYF,TGCAGCGCCCGGACACCGAGCACAGATACGCAGTATTTT
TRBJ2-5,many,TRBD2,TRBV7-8,CASSNSGGGETQYF,TGTGCCAGCAGCAATAGCGGGGGGGGAGAGACCCAGTACTTC
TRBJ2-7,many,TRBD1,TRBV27,CASRRTGAYEQYF,TGTGCCAGCAGGAGGACAGGGGCCTACGAGCAGTACTTC